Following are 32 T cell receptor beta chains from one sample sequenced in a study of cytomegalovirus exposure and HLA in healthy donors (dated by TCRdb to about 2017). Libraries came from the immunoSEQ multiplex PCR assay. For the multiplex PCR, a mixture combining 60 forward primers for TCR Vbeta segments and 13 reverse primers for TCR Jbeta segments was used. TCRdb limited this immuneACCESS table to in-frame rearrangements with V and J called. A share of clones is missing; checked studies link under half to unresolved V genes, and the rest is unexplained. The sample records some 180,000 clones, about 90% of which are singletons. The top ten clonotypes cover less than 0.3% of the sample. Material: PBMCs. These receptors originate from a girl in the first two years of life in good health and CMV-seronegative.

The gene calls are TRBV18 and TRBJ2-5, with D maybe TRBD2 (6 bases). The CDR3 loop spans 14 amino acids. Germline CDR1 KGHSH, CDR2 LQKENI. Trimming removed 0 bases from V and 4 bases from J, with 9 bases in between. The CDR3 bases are TGTGCCAGCTCACCACCGGGTAGCGGAGAGACCCAGTACTTC. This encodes CASSPPGSGETQYF.

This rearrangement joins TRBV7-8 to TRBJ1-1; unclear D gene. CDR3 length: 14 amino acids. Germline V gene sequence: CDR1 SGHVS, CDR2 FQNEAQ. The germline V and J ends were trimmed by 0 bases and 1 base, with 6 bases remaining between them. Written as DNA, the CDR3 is TGTGCCAGCAGCTTAGCGCAGAAGAACACTGAAGCTTTCTTT. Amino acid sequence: CASSLAQKNTEAFF.

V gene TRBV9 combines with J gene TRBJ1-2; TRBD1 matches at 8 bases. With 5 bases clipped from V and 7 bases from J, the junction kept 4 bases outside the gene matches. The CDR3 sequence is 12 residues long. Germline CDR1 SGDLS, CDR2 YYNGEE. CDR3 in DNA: TGTGCCAGCAGGGACAGGGAGGTTGGCTACACCTTC. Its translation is CASRDREVGYTF.

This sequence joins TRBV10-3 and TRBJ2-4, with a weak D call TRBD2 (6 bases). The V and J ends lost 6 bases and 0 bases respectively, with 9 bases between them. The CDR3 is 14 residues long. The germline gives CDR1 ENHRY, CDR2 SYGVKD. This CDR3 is CAIRRDLAKNIQYF. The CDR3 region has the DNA TGTGCCATCAGGCGGGACCTAGCCAAAAACATTCAGTACTTC.

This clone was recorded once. CDR3 in DNA: TGCGCCAGCAGCCTCCGGACTAGAGGGGGAATACCCACAGATACGCAGTATTTT. It specifies CASSLRTRGGIPTDTQYF. J is TRBJ2-3 and V is TRBV4-3; perhaps TRBD2 as D (7 bases). The germline V gene has CDR1 LGHNA and CDR2 YSLEER. The CDR3 contains 18 residues. The V gene lost 4 bases and the J gene lost 2 bases, with 22 bases spanning the gap.

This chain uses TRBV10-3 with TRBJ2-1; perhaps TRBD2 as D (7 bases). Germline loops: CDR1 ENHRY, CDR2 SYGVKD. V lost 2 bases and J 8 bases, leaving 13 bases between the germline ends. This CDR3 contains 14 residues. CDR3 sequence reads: CAISEGSGGHEQFF. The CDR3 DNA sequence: TGTGCCATCAGTGAGGGGTCGGGGGGCCATGAGCAGTTCTTC.

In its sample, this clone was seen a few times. CDR3 in DNA: TGTGCCAGCAGTTTGGCGGTAAAGGGCACAGATACGCAGTATTTT. Encoded protein: CASSLAVKGTDTQYF. The V call is TRBV28, the J call TRBJ2-3; D is unclear. The CDR3 is 15 residues long. Trimming removed 3 bases at V and 1 base at J, with 11 bases between. Germline lookup yields CDR1 MDHEN and CDR2 SYDVKM. Full variable domain (missing parts from reference TRBV28 and TRBJ2-3): DVKVTQSSRYLVKRTGEKVFLECVQDMDHENMFWYRQDPGLGLRLIYFSYDVKMKEKGDIPEGYSVSREKKERFSLILESASTNQTSMYLCASSLAVKGTDTQYFGPGTRLTVL.

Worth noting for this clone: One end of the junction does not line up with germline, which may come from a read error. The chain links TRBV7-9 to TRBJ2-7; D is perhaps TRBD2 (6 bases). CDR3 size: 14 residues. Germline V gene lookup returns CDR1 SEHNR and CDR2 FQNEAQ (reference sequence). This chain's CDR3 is CSSSLPGVPNEQYF. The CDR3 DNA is TGTTCCAGCAGCTTACCGGGAGTCCCGAACGAGCAGTACTTC.

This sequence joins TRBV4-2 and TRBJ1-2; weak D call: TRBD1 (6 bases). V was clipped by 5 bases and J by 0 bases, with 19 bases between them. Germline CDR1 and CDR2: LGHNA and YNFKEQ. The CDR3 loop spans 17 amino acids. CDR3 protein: CASSNKQGPVANYGYTF. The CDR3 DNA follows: TGTGCCAGCAGCAACAAACAGGGACCCGTAGCTAACTATGGCTACACCTTC.

CDR3 region: CASSRTEAGAETQYF. The CDR3 region has the DNA TGTGCCAGCAGTCGTACGGAAGCGGGAGCTGAGACCCAGTACTTC. This chain connects TRBV2 to TRBJ2-5, with 8 bases that match TRBD2. Germline V gene sequence: CDR1 SNHLY, CDR2 FYNNEI. The CDR3 runs 15 residues. J lost 5 bases, V lost 5 bases, and 10 bases had no gene match.

CDR3: CASSAPLTHRYNEQFF. CDR3 bases: TGTGCCAGCAGCGCCCCCCTGACTCATAGATATAATGAGCAGTTCTTC. The chain is built from TRBV5-5 and TRBJ2-1, with D hard to call. V was clipped by 4 bases and J by 7 bases, with 21 bases between them. This CDR3 has 16 amino acids. Germline V CDR1 and CDR2: SGHKS, YYEKEE (reference sequence).

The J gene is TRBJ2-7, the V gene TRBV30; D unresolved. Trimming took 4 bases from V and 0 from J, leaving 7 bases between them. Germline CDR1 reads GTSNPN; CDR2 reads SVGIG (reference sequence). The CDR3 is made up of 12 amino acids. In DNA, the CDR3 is TGTGCCTGGAATGAGGCCTCCTACGAGCAGTACTTC. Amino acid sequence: CAWNEASYEQYF.

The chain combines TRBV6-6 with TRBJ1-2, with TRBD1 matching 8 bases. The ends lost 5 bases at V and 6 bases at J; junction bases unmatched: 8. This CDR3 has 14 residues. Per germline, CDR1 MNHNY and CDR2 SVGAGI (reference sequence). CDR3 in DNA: TGTGCCAGCAGTCGGACAGGGAATTTCAATGGCTACACCTTC. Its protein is CASSRTGNFNGYTF.

The CDR3 spells CASSQEASRNTGELFF. The CDR3 DNA is TGTGCCAGCAGCCAAGAGGCTAGCAGGAACACCGGGGAGCTGTTTTTT. The chain carries TRBV4-2 and TRBJ2-2, with D possibly TRBD2 on 5 matching bases. This CDR3 has 16 residues. Germline V CDR1 and CDR2: LGHNA, YNFKEQ. Trimming removed 0 bases at V and 1 base at J, with 9 bases between.

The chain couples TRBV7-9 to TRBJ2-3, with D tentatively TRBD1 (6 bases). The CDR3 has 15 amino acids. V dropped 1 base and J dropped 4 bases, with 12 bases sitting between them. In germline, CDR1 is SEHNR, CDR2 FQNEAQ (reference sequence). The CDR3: CASSLDRVRADTQYF. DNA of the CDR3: TGTGCCAGCAGCTTAGACAGGGTGCGGGCAGATACGCAGTATTTT.

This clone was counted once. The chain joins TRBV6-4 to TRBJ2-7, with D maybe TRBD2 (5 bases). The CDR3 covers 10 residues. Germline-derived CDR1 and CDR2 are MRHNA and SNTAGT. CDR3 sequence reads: CPQPCGGQYF. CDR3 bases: TGTCCCCAGCCCTGCGGAGGGCAGTACTTC.

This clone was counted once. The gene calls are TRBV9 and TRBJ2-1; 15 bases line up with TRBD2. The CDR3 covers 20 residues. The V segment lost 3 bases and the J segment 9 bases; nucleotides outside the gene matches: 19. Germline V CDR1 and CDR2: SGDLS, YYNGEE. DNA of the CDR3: TGTGCCAGCAGCGACCCTCCAGGACTAGCGGGAGGGCGAATACAGGGTGAGCAGTTCTTC. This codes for CASSDPPGLAGGRIQGEQFF.

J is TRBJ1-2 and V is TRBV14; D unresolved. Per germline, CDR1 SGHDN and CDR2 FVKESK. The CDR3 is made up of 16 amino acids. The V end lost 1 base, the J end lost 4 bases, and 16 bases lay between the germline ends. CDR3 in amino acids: CASSQVRRSNLYGYTF. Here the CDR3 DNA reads TGTGCCAGCAGCCAAGTCCGCAGGTCCAACCTCTATGGCTACACCTTC.

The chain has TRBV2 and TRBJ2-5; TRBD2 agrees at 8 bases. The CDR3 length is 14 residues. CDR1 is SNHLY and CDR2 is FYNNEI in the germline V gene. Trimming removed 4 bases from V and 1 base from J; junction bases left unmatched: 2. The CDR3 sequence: CASSVTSGQETQYF. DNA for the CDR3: TGTGCCAGCAGTGTAACTAGCGGCCAAGAGACCCAGTACTTC.

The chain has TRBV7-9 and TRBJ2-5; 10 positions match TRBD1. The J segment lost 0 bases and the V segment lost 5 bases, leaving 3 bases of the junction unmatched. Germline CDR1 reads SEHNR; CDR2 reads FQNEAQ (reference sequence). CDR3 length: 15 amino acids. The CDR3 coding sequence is TGTGCCAGCAGCCCGGGACAGGGGAACCAAGAGACCCAGTACTTC. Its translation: CASSPGQGNQETQYF.

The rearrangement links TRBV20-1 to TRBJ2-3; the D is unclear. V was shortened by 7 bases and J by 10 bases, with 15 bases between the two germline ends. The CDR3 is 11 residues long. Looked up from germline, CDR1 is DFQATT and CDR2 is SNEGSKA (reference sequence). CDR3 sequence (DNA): TGCAGTGTCAGAGCACTAAATGCGCAGTATTTT. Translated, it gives CSVRALNAQYF.

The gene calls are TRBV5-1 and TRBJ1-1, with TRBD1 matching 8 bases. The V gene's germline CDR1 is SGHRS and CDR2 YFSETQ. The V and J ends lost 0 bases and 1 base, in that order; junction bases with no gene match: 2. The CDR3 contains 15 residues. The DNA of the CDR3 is TGCGCCAGCAGCTTGGGGGGGACAGGGAACACTGAAGCTTTCTTT. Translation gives CASSLGGTGNTEAFF. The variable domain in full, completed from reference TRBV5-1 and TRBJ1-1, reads KAGVTQTPRYLIKTRGQQVTLSCSPISGHRSVSWYQQTPGQGLQFLFEYFSETQRNKGNFPGRFSGRQFSNSRSEMNVSTLELGDSALYLCASSLGGTGNTEAFFGQGTRLTVV.

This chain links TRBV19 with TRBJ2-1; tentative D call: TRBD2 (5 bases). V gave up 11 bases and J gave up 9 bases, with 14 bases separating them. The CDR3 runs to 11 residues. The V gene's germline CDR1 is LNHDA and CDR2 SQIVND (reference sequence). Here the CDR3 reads CAAGGEGEQFF. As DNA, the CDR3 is TGTGCCGCTGGTGGTGAGGGTGAGCAGTTCTTC. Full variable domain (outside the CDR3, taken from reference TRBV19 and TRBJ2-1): DGGITQSPKYLFRKEGQNVTLSCEQNLNHDAMYWYRQDPGQGLRLIYYSQIVNDFQKGDIAEGYSVSREKKESFPLTVTSAQKNPTAFYLCAAGGEGEQFFGPGTRLTVL.

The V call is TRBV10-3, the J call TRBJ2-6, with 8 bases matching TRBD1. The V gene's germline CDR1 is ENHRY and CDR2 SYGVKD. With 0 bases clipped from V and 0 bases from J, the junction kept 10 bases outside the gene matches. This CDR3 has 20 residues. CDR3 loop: CAISESLSGTGVSGANVLTF. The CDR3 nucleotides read TGTGCCATCAGTGAGTCCTTATCCGGGACAGGCGTCTCTGGGGCCAACGTCCTGACTTTC.

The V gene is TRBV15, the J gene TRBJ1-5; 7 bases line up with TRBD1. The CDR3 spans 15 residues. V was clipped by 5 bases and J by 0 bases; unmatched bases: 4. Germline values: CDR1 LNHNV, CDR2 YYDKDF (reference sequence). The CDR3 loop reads CATSPGTDSNQPQHF. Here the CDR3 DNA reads TGTGCCACCAGCCCCGGGACAGATAGCAATCAGCCCCAGCATTTT.

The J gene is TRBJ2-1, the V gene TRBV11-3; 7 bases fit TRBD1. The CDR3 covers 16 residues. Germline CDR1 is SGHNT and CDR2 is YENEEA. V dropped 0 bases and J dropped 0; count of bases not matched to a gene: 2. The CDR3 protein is CASSLDRDSSYNEQFF. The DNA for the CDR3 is TGTGCCAGCAGCTTAGATCGGGACAGCTCCTACAATGAGCAGTTCTTC.

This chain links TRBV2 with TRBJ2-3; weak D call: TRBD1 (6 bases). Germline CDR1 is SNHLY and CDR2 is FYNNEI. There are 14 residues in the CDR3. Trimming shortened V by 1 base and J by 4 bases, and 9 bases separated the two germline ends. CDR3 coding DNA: TGTGCCAGCAGTGAAGAGGCAGGGGCAGATACGCAGTATTTT. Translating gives CASSEEAGADTQYF. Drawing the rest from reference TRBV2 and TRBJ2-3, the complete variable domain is EPEVTQTPSHQVTQMGQEVILRCVPISNHLYFYWYRQILGQKVEFLVSFYNNEISEKSEIFDDQFSVERPDGSNFTLKIRSTKLEDSAMYFCASSEEAGADTQYFGPGTRLTVL.

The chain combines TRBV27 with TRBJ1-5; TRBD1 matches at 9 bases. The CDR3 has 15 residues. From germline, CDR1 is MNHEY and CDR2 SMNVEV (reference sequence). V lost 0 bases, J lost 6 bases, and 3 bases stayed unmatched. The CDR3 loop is CASSLSGTGLQPQHF. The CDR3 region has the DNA TGTGCCAGCAGTTTATCCGGGACAGGGCTTCAGCCCCAGCATTTT.

The DNA of the CDR3 is TGTGCCAGCAGCGTAGGGTCAGGAGGTGCCCACGAGCAGTACTTC. Translating it yields CASSVGSGGAHEQYF. The chain combines TRBV9 with TRBJ2-7; TRBD2 is a possible D gene (5 bases). The CDR3 is made up of 15 amino acids. CDR1 is SGDLS, CDR2 YYNGEE, per germline. Between the trimmed V and J ends, which lost 0 bases and 5 bases, there was a span of 15 bases.

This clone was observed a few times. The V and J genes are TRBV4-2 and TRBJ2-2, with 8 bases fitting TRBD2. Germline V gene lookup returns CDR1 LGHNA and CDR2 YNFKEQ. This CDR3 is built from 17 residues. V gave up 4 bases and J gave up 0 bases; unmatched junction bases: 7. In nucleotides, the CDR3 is TGTGCCAGCAGCCTACAGCGGGGGACACCGAACACCGGGGAGCTGTTTTTT. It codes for CASSLQRGTPNTGELFF.

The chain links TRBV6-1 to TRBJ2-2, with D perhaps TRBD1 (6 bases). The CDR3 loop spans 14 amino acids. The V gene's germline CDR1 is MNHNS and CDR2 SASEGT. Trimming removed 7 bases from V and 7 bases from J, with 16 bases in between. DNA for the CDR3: TGTGCCAGCATGGTTGCAGGGGCTAGCGGGGAGCTGTTTTTT. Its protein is CASMVAGASGELFF.

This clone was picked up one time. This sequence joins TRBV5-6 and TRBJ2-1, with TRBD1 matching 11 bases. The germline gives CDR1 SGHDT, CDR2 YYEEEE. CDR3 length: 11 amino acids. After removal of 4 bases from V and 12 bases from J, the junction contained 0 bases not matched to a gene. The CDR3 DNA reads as TGTGCCAGCAGCGGGACAGGGGGGCAGTTCTTC. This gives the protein CASSGTGGQFF.